The source of this T cell receptor beta chain is a study of early T cells in non-severe SARS-CoV-2 infection. About the research overall: Unsorted whole blood bulk RNA was sequenced, with unpaired chains.

The CDR3 totals 13 residues. The V end was cut by 5 bases, the J end by 1 base, with 9 bases between. Germline CDR1 SGHRS, CDR2 YFSETQ. Individual cDNA molecules were tagged with unique molecular identifiers. TCRdb re-analysed the 5' RACE reads in MiXCR, keeping a single row per CDR3 protein. The sample shows some 61,000 distinct CDR3 sequences, 8.5% to 12% of them seen only once. The study's findings and limits: Anti-spike CD8 responses were favored in VDJdb matching, and private and CD4 specificities were missed.

This clonotype was seen at least ten times. What it binds is not known. This receptor was obtained from an adult who was a healthcare worker with PCR-confirmed SARS-CoV-2 infection or an uninfected control (not recorded which). V and J are TRBV5-1 and TRBJ1-1, with D maybe TRBD1 (5 bases). The sample comprised whole blood. CDR3 in amino acids: CASRFDRNTEAFF. The DNA for the CDR3 is TGCGCCAGCAGATTTGACAGGAACACTGAAGCTTTCTTT.